This T cell receptor beta chain was captured by sequencing in a study of beta chain features in type 1 diabetes. Findings and caveats of the study: Insertions were fewer and deletions more numerous at VDJ junctions in type 1 diabetes patients. Shortening that was moderate but significant affected the TCRB CDR3s of Type 1 diabetes patients in all four CD4+ subsets.

Comments on this clone: Its cognate antigen is unknown.

V lost 4 bases, J lost 3 bases, and 5 bases stayed unmatched. The germline V gene encodes CDR1 SGHRS and CDR2 YFSETQ. The CDR3 has 15 residues. CD45RO/CCR7/CD25/CD127/CD95/CD27 staining was used to isolate CD4+ naive, central memory, regulatory and stem cell-like memory cells by sorting. The study reverse transcribed the entire isolated RNA, so it sequenced expressed TCRB transcripts. Deep immunoSEQ sequencing covered naive, central memory and regulatory T cell samples. The assay was immunoSEQ multiplex PCR, and TCRdb's table has in-frame clones only and misses some. The sample holds approximately 38,000 clones, 45% to 50% seen once.

This receptor was obtained from a young woman in good health. This chain links TRBV5-1 with TRBJ2-5; TRBD1 matches at 11 bases. Sequenced sample: central memory CD4+ T cells from blood. CDR3 protein: CASSGGQGAEETQYF. In nucleotides, the CDR3 is TGCGCCAGCAGCGGAGGACAGGGGGCGGAAGAGACCCAGTACTTC.